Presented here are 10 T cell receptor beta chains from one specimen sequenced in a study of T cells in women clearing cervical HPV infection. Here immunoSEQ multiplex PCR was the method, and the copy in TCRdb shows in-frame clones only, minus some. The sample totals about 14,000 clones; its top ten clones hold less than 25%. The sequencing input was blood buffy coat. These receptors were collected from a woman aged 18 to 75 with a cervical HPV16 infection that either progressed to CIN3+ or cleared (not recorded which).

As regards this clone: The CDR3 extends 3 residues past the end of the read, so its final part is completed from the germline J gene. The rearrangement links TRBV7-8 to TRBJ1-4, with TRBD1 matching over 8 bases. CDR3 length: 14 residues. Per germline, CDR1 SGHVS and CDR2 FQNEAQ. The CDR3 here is CASSPDRANSPLFF. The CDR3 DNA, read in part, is TGTGCCAGCAGCCCGGACAGGGCTAATTCACCA.

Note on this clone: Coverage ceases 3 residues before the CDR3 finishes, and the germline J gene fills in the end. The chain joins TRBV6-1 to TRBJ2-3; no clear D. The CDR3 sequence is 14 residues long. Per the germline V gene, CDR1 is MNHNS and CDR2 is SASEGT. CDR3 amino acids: CASSEEVRFGTQYF. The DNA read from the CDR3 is TGTGCCAGCAGTGAAGAGGTGCGTTTCGGGACG.

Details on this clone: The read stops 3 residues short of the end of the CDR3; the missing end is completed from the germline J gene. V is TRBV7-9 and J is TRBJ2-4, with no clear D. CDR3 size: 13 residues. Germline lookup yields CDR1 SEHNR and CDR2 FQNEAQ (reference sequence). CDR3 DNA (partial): TGTGCCAGCAGCTTAGTGGAGAACTATGGT. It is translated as CASSLVENYG. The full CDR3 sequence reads CASSLVENYGQYF.

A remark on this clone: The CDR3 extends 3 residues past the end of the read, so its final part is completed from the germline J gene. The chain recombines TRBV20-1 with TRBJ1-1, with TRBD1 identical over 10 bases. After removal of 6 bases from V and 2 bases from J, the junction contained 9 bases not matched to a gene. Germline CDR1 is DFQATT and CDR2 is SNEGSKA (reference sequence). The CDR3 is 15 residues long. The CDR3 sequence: CSATTGGGGNTEAFF. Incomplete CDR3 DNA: TGCAGTGCCACGACAGGGGGCGGAGGAAACACTGAA.

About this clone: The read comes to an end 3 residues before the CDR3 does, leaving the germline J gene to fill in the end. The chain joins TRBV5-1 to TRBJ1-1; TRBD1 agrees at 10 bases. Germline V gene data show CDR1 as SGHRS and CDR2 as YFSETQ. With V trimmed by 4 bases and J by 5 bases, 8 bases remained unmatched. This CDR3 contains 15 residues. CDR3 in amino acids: CASSQTGGAGTEAFF. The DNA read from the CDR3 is TGCGCCAGCAGCCAGACAGGGGGCGCGGGGACTGAA.

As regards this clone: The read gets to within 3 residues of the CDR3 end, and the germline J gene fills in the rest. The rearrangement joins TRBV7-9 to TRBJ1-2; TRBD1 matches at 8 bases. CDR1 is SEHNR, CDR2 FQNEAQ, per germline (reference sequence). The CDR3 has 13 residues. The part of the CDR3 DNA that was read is TGTGCCAGCAGCCCCAGGGGGCTTACCGAC. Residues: CASSPRGLTD. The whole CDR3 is CASSPRGLTDYTF.

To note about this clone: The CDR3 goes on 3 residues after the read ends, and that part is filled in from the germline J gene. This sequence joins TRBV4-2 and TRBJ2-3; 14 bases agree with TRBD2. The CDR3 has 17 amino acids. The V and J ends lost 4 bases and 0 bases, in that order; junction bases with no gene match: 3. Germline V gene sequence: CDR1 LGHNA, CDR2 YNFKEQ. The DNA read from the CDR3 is TGTGCCAGCAGCCTGACTAGCGGGGGGGCTAGCACAGATACG. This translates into CASSLTSGGASTDT. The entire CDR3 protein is CASSLTSGGASTDTQYF.

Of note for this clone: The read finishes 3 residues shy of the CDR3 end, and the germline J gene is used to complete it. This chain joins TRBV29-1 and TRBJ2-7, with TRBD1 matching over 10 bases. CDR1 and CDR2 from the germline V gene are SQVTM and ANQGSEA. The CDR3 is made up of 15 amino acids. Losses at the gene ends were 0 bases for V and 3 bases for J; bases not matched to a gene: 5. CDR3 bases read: TGCAGCGTTGAAGATTGGACAGGGGGTATCTACGAG. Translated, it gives CSVEDWTGGIYE. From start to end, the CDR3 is CSVEDWTGGIYEQYF.

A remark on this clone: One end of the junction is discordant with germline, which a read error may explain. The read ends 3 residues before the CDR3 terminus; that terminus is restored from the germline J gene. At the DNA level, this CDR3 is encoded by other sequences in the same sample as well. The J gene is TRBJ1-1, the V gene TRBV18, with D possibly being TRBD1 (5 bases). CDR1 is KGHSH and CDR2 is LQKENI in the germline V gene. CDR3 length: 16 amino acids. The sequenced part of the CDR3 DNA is TGTGCCAGCTCGCCACCGGGCAGGGTCGGTTTCACTGAA. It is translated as CASSPPGRVGFTE. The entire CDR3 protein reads CASSPPGRVGFTEAFF. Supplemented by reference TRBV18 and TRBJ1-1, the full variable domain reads NAGVMQNPRHLVRRRGQEARLRCSPMKGHSHVYWYRQLPEEGLKFMVYLQKENIIDESGMPKERFSAEFPKEGPSILRIQQVVRGDSAAYFCASSPPGRVGFTEAFFGQGTRLTVV.

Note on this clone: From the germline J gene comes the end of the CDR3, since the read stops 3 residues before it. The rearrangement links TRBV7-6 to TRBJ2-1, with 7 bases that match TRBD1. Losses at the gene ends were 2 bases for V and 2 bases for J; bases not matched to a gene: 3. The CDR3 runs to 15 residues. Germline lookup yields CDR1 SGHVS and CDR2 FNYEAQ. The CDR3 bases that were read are TGTGCCAGCAGCTTACTGGGACAGACCTACAATGAG. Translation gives CASSLLGQTYNE. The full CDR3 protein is CASSLLGQTYNEQFF.